This TCR beta chain was recorded in a study of blood T cell repertoires in COVID-19. The V and J ends lost 3 bases and 5 bases, in that order; junction bases with no gene match: 5. The CDR3 covers 15 residues. Per germline, CDR1 LNHDA and CDR2 SQIVND (reference sequence). Sequencing used immunoSEQ multiplex PCR; TCRdb keeps in-frame clones, though not all of them. This sample has some 74,000 clones; around 86% occur once, and the top ten carry 5.5% to 8%. This rearrangement joins TRBV19 to TRBJ2-7, with TRBD2 identical over 12 bases. Sequencing was performed on peripheral blood. This sequence originates from a man aged 50-60 years with active COVID-19. The CDR3, as DNA: TGTGCCAGTAGTATCGGACGACTAGCGGGAGACGAGCAGTACTTC. Protein product: CASSIGRLAGDEQYF.